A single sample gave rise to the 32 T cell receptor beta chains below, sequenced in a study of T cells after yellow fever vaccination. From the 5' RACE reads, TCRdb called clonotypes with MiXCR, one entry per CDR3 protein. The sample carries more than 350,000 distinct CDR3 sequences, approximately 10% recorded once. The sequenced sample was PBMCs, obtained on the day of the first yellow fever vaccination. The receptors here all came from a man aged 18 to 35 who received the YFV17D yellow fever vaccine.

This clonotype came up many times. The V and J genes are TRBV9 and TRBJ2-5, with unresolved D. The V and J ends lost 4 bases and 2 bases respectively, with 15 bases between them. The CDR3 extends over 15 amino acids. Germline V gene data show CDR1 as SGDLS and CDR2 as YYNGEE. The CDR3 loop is CASSISQGLQETQYF. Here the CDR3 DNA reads TGTGCCAGCAGCATTAGCCAAGGGCTACAAGAGACCCAGTACTTC.

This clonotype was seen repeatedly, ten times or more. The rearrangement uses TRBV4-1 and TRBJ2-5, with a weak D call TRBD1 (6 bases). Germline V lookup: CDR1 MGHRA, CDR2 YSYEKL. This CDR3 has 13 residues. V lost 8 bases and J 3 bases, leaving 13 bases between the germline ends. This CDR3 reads CASGDRTKETQYF. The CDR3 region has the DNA TGCGCCAGCGGAGACAGGACAAAAGAGACCCAGTACTTC.

The CDR3 loop is CASSLGIGDYTDTQYF. In nucleotides, the CDR3 is TGTGCCAGCAGCTTGGGAATTGGGGACTACACAGATACGCAGTATTTT. This chain joins TRBV5-6 and TRBJ2-3; 7 bases line up with TRBD2. The CDR3 extends over 16 amino acids. Per germline, CDR1 SGHDT and CDR2 YYEEEE. V shed 0 bases, J shed 2 bases, and the junction held 6 bases outside the gene matches.

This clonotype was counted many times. CDR3 sequence: CASSLRDEQFF. For the CDR3, the DNA is TGTGCCAGCAGTTTAAGGGACGAGCAGTTCTTC. V gene TRBV28 combines with J gene TRBJ2-1; D tentatively fits TRBD1 or TRBD2 (5 bases each). Germline assignment: CDR1 MDHEN and CDR2 SYDVKM. The CDR3 consists of 11 residues. Trimming took off 2 bases at V and 10 bases at J, with 6 bases between the two ends.

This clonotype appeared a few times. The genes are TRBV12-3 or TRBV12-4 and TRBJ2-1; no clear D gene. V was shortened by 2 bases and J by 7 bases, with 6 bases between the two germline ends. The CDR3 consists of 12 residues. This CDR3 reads CASSLLWNEQFF. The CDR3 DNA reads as TGTGCCAGCAGTTTACTGTGGAATGAGCAGTTCTTC.

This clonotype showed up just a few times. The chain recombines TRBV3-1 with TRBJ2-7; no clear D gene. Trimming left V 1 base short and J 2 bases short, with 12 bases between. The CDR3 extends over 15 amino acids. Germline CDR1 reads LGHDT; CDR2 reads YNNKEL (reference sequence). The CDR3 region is CASSQGGLNPYEQYV. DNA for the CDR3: TGTGCCAGCAGCCAAGGGGGATTAAACCCCTACGAGCAGTACGTC.

CDR3 sequence: CASSLGIGARGELFF. CDR3 nucleotides: TGTGCCAGCAGCCTGGGCATTGGGGCGCGCGGGGAGCTGTTTTTT. This chain joins TRBV5-5 and TRBJ2-2; D might be TRBD1 (5 bases). The CDR3 covers 15 residues. V was cut by 4 bases and J by 7 bases, with 17 bases left in between. Germline CDR1 SGHKS, CDR2 YYEKEE (reference sequence).

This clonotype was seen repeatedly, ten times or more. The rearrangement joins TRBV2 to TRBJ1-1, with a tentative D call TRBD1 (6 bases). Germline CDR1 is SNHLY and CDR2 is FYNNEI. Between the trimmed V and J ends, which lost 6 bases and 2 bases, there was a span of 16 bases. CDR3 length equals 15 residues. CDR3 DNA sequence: TGTGCCAGCAGCCATTATGGACAGACTAACACTGAAGCTTTCTTT. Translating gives CASSHYGQTNTEAFF.

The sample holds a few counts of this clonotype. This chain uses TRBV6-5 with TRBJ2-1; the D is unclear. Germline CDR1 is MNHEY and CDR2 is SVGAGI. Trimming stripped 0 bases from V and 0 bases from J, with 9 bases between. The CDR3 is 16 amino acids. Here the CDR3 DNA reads TGTGCCAGCAGTTACTCGACCCTGAGCTCCTACAATGAGCAGTTCTTC. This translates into CASSYSTLSSYNEQFF.

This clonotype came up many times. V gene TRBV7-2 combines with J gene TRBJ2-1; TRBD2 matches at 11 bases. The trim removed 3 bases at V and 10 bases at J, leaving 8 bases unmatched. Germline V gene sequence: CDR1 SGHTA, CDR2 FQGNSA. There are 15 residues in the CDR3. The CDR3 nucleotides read TGTGCCAGCAGCTTTAGCGGGGGGGGCCCACGGGAGCAGTTCTTC. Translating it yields CASSFSGGGPREQFF.

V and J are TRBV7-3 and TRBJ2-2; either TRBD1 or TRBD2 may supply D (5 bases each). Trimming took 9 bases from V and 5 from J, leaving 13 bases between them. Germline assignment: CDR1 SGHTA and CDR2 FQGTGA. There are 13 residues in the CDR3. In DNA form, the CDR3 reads TGTGCCAGTTGGGGACCGCCGACCGGGGAGCTGTTTTTT. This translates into CASWGPPTGELFF.

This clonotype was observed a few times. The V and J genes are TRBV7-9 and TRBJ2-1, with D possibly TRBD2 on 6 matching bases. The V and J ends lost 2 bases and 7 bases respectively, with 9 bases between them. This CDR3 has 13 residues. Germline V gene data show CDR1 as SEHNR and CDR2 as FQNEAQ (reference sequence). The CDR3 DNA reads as TGTGCCAGCAGCTTACAGGGACTGAATGAGCAGTTCTTC. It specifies CASSLQGLNEQFF.

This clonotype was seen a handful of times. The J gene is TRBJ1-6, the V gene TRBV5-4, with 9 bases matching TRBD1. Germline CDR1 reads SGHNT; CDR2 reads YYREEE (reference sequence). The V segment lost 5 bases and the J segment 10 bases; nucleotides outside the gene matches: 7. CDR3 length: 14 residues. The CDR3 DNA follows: TGTGCCAGCAGGGCGGGACAGGGCCCATCACCCCTCCACTTT. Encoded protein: CASRAGQGPSPLHF.

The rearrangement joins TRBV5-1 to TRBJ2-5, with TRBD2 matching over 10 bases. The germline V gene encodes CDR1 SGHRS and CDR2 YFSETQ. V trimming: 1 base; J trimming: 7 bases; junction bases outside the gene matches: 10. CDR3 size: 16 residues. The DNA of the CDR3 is TGCGCCAGCAGCTTGCGGACTAGCGGCTCGGGGGGGACCCAGTACTTC. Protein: CASSLRTSGSGGTQYF.

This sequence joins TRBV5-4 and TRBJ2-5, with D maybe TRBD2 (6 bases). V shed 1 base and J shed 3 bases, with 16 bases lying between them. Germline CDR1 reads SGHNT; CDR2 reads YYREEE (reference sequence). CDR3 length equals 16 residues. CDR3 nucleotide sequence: TGTGCCAGCAGCTTGTATCGGGGGAGTGGGGAAGAGACCCAGTACTTC. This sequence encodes CASSLYRGSGEETQYF.

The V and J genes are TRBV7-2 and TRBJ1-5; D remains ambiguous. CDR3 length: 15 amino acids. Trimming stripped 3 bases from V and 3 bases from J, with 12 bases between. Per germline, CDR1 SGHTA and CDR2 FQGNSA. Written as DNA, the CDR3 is TGTGCCAGCAGCTTTACCTGGGGTGTCAATCAGCCCCAGCATTTT. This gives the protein CASSFTWGVNQPQHF.

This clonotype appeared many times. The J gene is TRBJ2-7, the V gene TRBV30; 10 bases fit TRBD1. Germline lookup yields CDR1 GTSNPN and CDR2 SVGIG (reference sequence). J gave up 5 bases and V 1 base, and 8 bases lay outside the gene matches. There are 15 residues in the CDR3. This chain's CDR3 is CAWSGRDRGFHEQYF. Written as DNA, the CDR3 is TGTGCCTGGAGTGGCCGGGACAGGGGTTTCCACGAGCAGTACTTC. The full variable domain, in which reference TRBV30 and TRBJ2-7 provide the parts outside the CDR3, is SQTIHQWPATLVQPVGSPLSLECTVEGTSNPNLYWYRQAAGRGLQLLFYSVGIGQISSEVPQNLSASRPQDRQFILSSKKLLLSDSGFYLCAWSGRDRGFHEQYFGPGTRLTVT.

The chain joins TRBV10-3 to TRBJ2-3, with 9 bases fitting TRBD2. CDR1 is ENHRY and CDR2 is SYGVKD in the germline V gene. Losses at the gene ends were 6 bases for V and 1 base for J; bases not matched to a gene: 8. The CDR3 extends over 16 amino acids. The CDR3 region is CAISPLASGGTDTQYF. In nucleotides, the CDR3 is TGTGCCATCAGCCCCCTGGCTAGCGGGGGCACAGATACGCAGTATTTT.

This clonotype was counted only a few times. CDR3 amino acids: CASSQEATFNQPQHF. CDR3 DNA: TGTGCCAGCAGCCAAGAGGCAACCTTCAATCAGCCCCAGCATTTT. This chain joins TRBV3-1 and TRBJ1-5; D unclear. The V gene lost 0 bases and the J gene lost 3 bases, with 9 bases spanning the gap. The length of the CDR3 is 15 residues. CDR1 LGHDT and CDR2 YNNKEL come from the germline V gene (reference sequence). Full variable domain (remainder filled in from reference TRBV3-1 and TRBJ1-5): DTAVSQTPKYLVTQMGNDKSIKCEQNLGHDTMYWYKQDSKKFLKIMFSYNNKELIINETVPNRFSPKSPDKAHLNLHINSLELGDSAVYFCASSQEATFNQPQHFGDGTRLSIL.

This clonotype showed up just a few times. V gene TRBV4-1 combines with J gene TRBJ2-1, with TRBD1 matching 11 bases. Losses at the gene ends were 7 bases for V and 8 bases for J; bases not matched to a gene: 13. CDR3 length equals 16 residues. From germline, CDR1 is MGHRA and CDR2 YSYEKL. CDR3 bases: TGCGCCAGCAAAAAACTCCGGGACAGGGGGGGCGATGAGCAGTTCTTC. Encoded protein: CASKKLRDRGGDEQFF.

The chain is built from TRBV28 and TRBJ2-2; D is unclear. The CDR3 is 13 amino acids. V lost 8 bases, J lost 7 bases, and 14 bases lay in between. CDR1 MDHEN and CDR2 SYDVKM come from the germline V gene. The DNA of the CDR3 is TGTGCCAGCGTAACGGGTGCCTACGGGGAGCTGTTTTTT. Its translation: CASVTGAYGELFF.

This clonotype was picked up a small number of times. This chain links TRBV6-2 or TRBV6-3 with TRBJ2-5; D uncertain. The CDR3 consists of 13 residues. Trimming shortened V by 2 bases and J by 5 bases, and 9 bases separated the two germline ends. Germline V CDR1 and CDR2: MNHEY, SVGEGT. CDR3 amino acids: CASSYPGLETQYF. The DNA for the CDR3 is TGTGCCAGCAGTTACCCGGGTCTGGAGACCCAGTACTTC.

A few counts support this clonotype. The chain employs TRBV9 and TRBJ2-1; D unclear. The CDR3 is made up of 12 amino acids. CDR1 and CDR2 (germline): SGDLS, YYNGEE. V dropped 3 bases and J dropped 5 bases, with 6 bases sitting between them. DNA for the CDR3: TGTGCCAGCAGCGAGTGGGACAATGAGCAGTTCTTC. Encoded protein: CASSEWDNEQFF.

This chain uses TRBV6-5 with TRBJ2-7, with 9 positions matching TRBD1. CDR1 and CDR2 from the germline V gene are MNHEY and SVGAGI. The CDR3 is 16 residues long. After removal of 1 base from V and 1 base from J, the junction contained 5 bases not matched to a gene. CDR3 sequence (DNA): TGTGCCAGCAGTTACTTAGACAGGGGGAATTCCTACGAGCAGTACGTC. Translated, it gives CASSYLDRGNSYEQYV.

The chain's CDR3 is CASSEGTTIDTQYF. The CDR3 region has the DNA TGTGCCAGCAGTGAAGGGACTACGATAGATACGCAGTATTTT. The chain recombines TRBV2 with TRBJ2-3; tentatively, D is TRBD2 (6 bases). Germline lookup yields CDR1 SNHLY and CDR2 FYNNEI. The CDR3 extends over 14 amino acids. V gave up 1 base and J gave up 5 bases, with 10 bases separating them.

The CDR3 region has the DNA TGTGCCAGTAGTATAGGGGCTAGTTTCGATGAGCAGTTCTTC. It translates to CASSIGASFDEQFF. This chain uses TRBV19 with TRBJ2-1; no clear D. The V and J ends lost 1 base and 8 bases respectively, with 12 bases between them. The CDR3 is made up of 14 amino acids. Germline CDR1 is LNHDA and CDR2 is SQIVND (reference sequence).

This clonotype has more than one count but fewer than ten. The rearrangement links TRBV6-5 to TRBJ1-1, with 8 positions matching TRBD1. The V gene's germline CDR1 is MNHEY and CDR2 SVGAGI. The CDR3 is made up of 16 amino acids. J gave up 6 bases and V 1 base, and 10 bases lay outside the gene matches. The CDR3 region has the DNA TGTGCCAGCAGTTACTTCTTCGGGGCAGGGGGCTCTGAAGCTTTCTTT. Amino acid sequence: CASSYFFGAGGSEAFF.

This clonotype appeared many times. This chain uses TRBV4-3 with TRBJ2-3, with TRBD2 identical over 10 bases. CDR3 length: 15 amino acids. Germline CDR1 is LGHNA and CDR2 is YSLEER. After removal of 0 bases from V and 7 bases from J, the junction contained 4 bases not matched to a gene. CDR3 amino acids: CASSQEPLAGYTQYF. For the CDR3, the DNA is TGCGCCAGCAGCCAAGAACCACTAGCGGGGTATACGCAGTATTTT.

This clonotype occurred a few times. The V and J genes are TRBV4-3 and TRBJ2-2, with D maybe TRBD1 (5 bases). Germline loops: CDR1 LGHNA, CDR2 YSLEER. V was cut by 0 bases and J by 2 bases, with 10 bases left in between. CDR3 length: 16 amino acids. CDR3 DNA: TGCGCCAGCAGCCAAGAAAGGGGCTATAACACCGGGGAGCTGTTTTTT. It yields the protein CASSQERGYNTGELFF.

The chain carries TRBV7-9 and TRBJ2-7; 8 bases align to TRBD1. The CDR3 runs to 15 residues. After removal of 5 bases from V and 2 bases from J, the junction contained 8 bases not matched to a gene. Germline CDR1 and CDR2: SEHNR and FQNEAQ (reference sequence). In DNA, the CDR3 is TGTGCCAGCAGCCCCCGGACAGGGAACACCTACGAGCAGTACTTC. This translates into CASSPRTGNTYEQYF. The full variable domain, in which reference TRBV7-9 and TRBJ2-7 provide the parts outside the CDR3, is DTGVSQNPRHKITKRGQNVTFRCDPISEHNRLYWYRQTLGQGPEFLTYFQNEAQLEKSRLLSDRFSAERPKGSFSTLEIQRTEQGDSAMYLCASSPRTGNTYEQYFGPGTRLTVT.

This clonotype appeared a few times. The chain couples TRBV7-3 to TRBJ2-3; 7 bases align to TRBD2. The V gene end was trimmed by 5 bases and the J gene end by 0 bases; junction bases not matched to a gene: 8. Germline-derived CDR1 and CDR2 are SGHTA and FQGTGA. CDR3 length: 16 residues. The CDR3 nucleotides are TGTGCCAGCAGCCCGGGGCGGGGGTGGAGCACAGATACGCAGTATTTT. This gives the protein CASSPGRGWSTDTQYF. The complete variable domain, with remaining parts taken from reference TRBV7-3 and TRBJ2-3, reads GAGVSQTPSNKVTEKGKYVELRCDPISGHTALYWYRQSLGQGPEFLIYFQGTGAADDSGLPNDRFFAVRPEGSVSTLKIQRTERGDSAVYLCASSPGRGWSTDTQYFGPGTRLTVL.

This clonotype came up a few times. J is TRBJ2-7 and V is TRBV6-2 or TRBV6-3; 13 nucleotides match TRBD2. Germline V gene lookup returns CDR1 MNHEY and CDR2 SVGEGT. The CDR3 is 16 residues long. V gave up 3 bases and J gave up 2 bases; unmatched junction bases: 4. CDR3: CASSYDGTSGTYEQYF. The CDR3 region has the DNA TGTGCCAGCAGTTATGACGGGACTAGCGGGACCTACGAGCAGTACTTC.